This T cell receptor beta chain was identified during a study of resident and recirculating memory T cells in vitiligo. Looking at the study overall: Each patient gave two lesional and two nonlesional epidermal shave biopsies, plus PBMCs. Study-wide results and limits: Non-conserved TCRs across sites and patients suggested distinct clones per lesion.

Looked up from germline, CDR1 is SGHAT and CDR2 is FQNNGV. The CDR3 has 19 amino acids. V lost 2 bases to trimming and J lost 6 bases; unmatched junction nucleotides: 10. Stable vitiligo meant no lesion change over the previous 6 months. This table comes from immunoSEQ multiplex PCR, and its TCRdb copy is limited to in-frame clones, with some not included. The sample consists of tens of thousands of clones, just over 90% of them appearing once. Regarding this clone: Its cognate antigen is unknown.

The gene calls are TRBV11-2 and TRBJ2-2; TRBD2 aligns across 15 bases. The source of this sequence is a male donor with vitiligo. Sequenced material: blood. For the CDR3, the DNA is TGTGCCAGCAGCTTACTCCGGACTAGCGGGAGGGCCGTGGCCGGGGAGCTGTTTTTT. It specifies CASSLLRTSGRAVAGELFF.